This TCR beta chain originates from a study of blood T cell repertoires in COVID-19. V lost 3 bases and J lost 4, with 22 bases in between. Germline V gene sequence: CDR1 MNHNS, CDR2 SASEGT. The CDR3 covers 17 residues. The method was immunoSEQ multiplex PCR; TCRdb's version includes in-frame clones alone and lacks a portion of them. The profile shows more than 300,000 clones, around 89% of them singletons. This clonotype was obtained from a woman between 25 and 40 years old with COVID-19, enrolled during active disease. The chain employs TRBV6-1 and TRBJ2-7; possible D gene TRBD1, 5 bases. The sequenced sample was peripheral blood. The CDR3 is CASSDGIRGLSDYEQYF. CDR3 nucleotides: TGTGCCAGCAGTGATGGGATAAGGGGTTTGTCGGATTACGAGCAGTACTTC.